A selection of T cell receptor beta chains follows, all from one sample in a study of radiation and T cells in renal cell carcinoma. Profiling relied on immunoSEQ multiplex PCR, and the TCRdb table lists in-frame clones only, not all of them. The table includes 40,000 to 50,000 clones, 80% to 85% detected once. The sequencing used blood, collected from a patient whose treatment included radiotherapy and nephrectomy. The receptors were gathered from a woman between 65 and 79 years old with renal cell carcinoma. Both conserved end residues are part of each CDR3. The D gene is left open where the match is weak. Where a row states a size, it is once, few, many or the class of an expanded clone; other rows omit it.

TRBV19	.	TRBJ2-2	.	CASRPAGSRDSTGELFF	TGTGCCAGTAGGCCCGCGGGATCTAGGGACAGCACCGGGGAGCTGTTTTTT
TRBV10-3	.	TRBJ2-3	TRBD2	CAISDTSGSSTDTQYF	TGTGCCATCAGTGATACTAGCGGGAGTAGCACAGATACGCAGTATTTT
TRBV5-1	.	TRBJ1-6	TRBD1	CASSPRQGENSPLHF	TGCGCCAGCAGCCCGCGACAGGGAGAGAATTCACCCCTCCACTTT
TRBV19	few	TRBJ1-5	TRBD1	CASSMRTGGTEQPQHF	TGTGCCAGTAGTATGAGGACAGGGGGCACTGAACAGCCCCAGCATTTT
TRBV11-3	.	TRBJ2-1	.	CASSPTRENEQFF	TGTGCCAGCAGCCCCACACGAGAAAATGAGCAGTTCTTC
TRBV9	few	TRBJ2-2	TRBD1	CASSVDGTGGGELFF	TGTGCCAGCAGCGTAGACGGGACAGGGGGCGGGGAGCTGTTTTTT
TRBV18	once	TRBJ1-5	.	CASSPPGGLEPQHF	TGTGCCAGCTCACCACCGGGGGGCCTTGAACCCCAGCATTTT
TRBV18	.	TRBJ2-7	TRBD2	CASSPGTSNYEQYF	TGTGCCAGCTCACCAGGGACTAGCAACTACGAGCAGTACTTC
TRBV6-1	.	TRBJ1-6	.	CASTETNNSPLHF	TGTGCCAGCACAGAGACGAATAATTCACCCCTCCACTTT
TRBV5-1	.	TRBJ2-1	TRBD2	CASSSASGSLNEQFF	TGCGCCAGCAGCTCCGCTAGCGGGAGCTTAAATGAGCAGTTCTTC
TRBV9	.	TRBJ1-5	.	CASSVGRAGHHNQPQHF	TGTGCCAGCAGCGTAGGACGAGCCGGACACCACAATCAGCCCCAGCATTTT
TRBV5-1	once	TRBJ2-7	.	CASSLDQGPYEQYF	TGCGCCAGCAGCTTGGACCAGGGCCCCTACGAGCAGTACTTC
TRBV6-5	once	TRBJ2-5	.	CASSYSFGTGRETQYF	TGTGCCAGCAGTTACTCGTTTGGGACTGGTCGAGAGACCCAGTACTTC
TRBV18	once	TRBJ2-1	.	CASSPDGGGEQFF	TGTGCCAGCTCACCCGATGGAGGGGGTGAGCAGTTCTTC
TRBV2	.	TRBJ2-7	.	CASSWTAQGEQYF	TGTGCCAGCAGTTGGACGGCTCAGGGGGAGCAGTACTTC
TRBV5-4	.	TRBJ2-2	.	CASSRGGINTGELFF	TGTGCCAGCAGCCGCGGAGGGATTAACACCGGGGAGCTGTTTTTT
TRBV27	.	TRBJ1-3	.	CASSHDRTSGNTIYF	TGTGCCAGCAGTCATGACAGGACCTCTGGAAACACCATATATTTT
TRBV6-1	few	TRBJ2-2	.	CASSSFQRTGELFF	TGTGCCAGCAGCTCATTTCAGCGTACCGGGGAGCTGTTTTTT
TRBV9	.	TRBJ2-3	TRBD1	CASSVDPTGSTDTQYF	TGTGCCAGCAGCGTAGACCCGACAGGGTCCACAGATACGCAGTATTTT
TRBV21-1	.	TRBJ1-2	.	CASSKAGGPANYGYTF	TGTGCCAGCAGCAAAGCAGGGGGCCCAGCTAACTATGGCTACACCTTC
TRBV7-2	.	TRBJ1-2	TRBD1	CASSLVAAPGTGGDGYTF	TGTGCCAGCAGCTTAGTGGCGGCCCCCGGGACAGGGGGCGATGGCTACACCTTC
TRBV27	.	TRBJ1-3	.	CASSPLHSGNTIYF	TGTGCCAGCAGCCCTTTACATTCTGGAAACACCATATATTTT
TRBV19	.	TRBJ1-2	.	CASMGGANNYGYTF	TGTGCCAGTATGGGGGGGGCAAACAACTATGGCTACACCTTC
TRBV19	.	TRBJ1-2	.	CASSIDGGPSSPGYTF	TGTGCCAGTAGTATAGATGGGGGACCCTCTAGTCCTGGCTACACCTTC
TRBV2	few	TRBJ2-1	.	CASSAPEQFF	TGTGCCAGCAGTGCGCCTGAGCAGTTCTTC
TRBV19	once	TRBJ1-2	.	CASSALYRENYGYTF	TGTGCCAGTAGTGCCCTATACAGGGAAAACTATGGCTACACCTTC
TRBV11-3	.	TRBJ2-7	.	CASSPSVGEDSYEQYF	TGTGCCAGCAGCCCCTCGGTGGGGGAGGACTCCTACGAGCAGTACTTC
TRBV30	once	TRBJ1-3	.	CAWSVRRGQSWGNTIYF	TGTGCCTGGAGTGTAAGGCGGGGGCAGAGTTGGGGAAACACCATATATTTT
TRBV4-3	.	TRBJ2-7	.	CASSQDRANSYEQYF	TGCGCCAGCAGCCAAGACAGGGCTAACTCCTACGAGCAGTACTTC
TRBV7-8	few	TRBJ1-6	.	CASSLGLTDSPLHF	TGTGCCAGCAGCTTAGGACTGACCGATTCACCCCTCCACTTT
TRBV29-1	once	TRBJ2-2	TRBD2	CSVEDRSSGNTGELFF	TGCAGCGTTGAAGATCGATCTAGCGGGAACACCGGGGAGCTGTTTTTT
TRBV11-1	.	TRBJ2-7	.	CASSQPTGEAYEQYF	TGTGCCAGCAGCCAACCAACAGGGGAGGCCTACGAGCAGTACTTC
TRBV2	few	TRBJ1-2	.	CASSEAAYGYTF	TGTGCCAGCAGTGAAGCTGCCTATGGCTACACCTTC
TRBV12-5	few	TRBJ1-5	.	CASGFSSEGFNSNQPQHF	TGTGCTAGTGGTTTTTCATCGGAAGGGTTCAATAGCAATCAGCCCCAGCATTTT
TRBV11-2	.	TRBJ2-6	.	CASSLTRGAGANVLTF	TGTGCCAGCAGCTTAACACGGGGCGCTGGGGCCAACGTCCTGACTTTC
TRBV6-5	few	TRBJ1-1	.	CASSPGAGTEAFF	TGTGCCAGCAGTCCCGGGGCTGGAACTGAAGCTTTCTTT
TRBV19	once	TRBJ2-5	.	CASSGSGIGEETQYF	TGTGCCAGTAGCGGATCGGGGATTGGAGAAGAGACCCAGTACTTC
TRBV5-6	.	TRBJ1-6	.	CASSLDPYNSPLHF	TGTGCCAGCAGCTTGGACCCCTATAATTCACCCCTCCACTTT
TRBV7-8	.	TRBJ2-3	TRBD1	CASSRTGDTQYF	TGTGCCAGCAGCCGGACAGGGGATACGCAGTATTTT
TRBV7-8	.	TRBJ1-4	.	CASSTRGVPGGEKLFF	TGTGCCAGCAGCACCCGGGGGGTGCCCGGGGGCGAAAAACTGTTTTTT